The 9 T cell receptor beta chains reported below all come from one sample, sequenced in a study of human T cells and chemical hapten exposure. TCRdb reanalysed the 5' RACE reads using MiXCR and keeps one entry per CDR3 protein. There are some 150,000 distinct CDR3 sequences in the sample; 4.1% occur only once, and around 1.4% lies in the top ten. Whole blood, unfractionated, served as the material for total RNA extraction. Receptors originate from a female donor in good health.

The sample holds many counts of this clonotype. V is TRBV6-2 or TRBV6-3 and J is TRBJ1-5; no clear D gene. V was clipped by 6 bases and J by 0 bases, with 9 bases between them. CDR3 length: 14 amino acids. The germline V gene encodes CDR1 MNHEY and CDR2 SVGEGT. The CDR3, as DNA: TGTGCCAGCAGCCGGGTAGGTAGCAATCAGCCCCAGCATTTT. Translated: CASSRVGSNQPQHF.

At least ten counts were recorded for this clonotype. This chain links TRBV15 with TRBJ2-1, with a weak D call TRBD1 (6 bases). Germline V CDR1 and CDR2: LNHNV, YYDKDF (reference sequence). The CDR3 contains 13 residues. Trimming pared 4 bases from V and 8 bases from J, leaving 12 bases between. Written as DNA, the CDR3 is TGTGCCACCAGCACCCCCAGGGGCCATGAGCAGTTCTTC. Translating it yields CATSTPRGHEQFF.

The table lists this clonotype with many counts. This chain links TRBV7-2 with TRBJ2-5, with TRBD2 matching 8 bases. V trimming: 4 bases; J trimming: 4 bases; junction bases outside the gene matches: 8. This CDR3 spans 15 amino acids. CDR1 SGHTA and CDR2 FQGNSA come from the germline V gene. In DNA form, the CDR3 reads TGTGCCAGCAGCTCCTACACGGGGGGGCGAGAGACCCAGTACTTC. The encoded protein is CASSSYTGGRETQYF.

This chain uses TRBV7-2 with TRBJ2-1, with no clear D. The CDR3 is 13 amino acids. Per the germline V gene, CDR1 is SGHTA and CDR2 is FQGNSA. Trimming stripped 0 bases from V and 9 bases from J, with 9 bases between. CDR3 sequence reads: CASSLAGSGEQFF. DNA of the CDR3: TGTGCCAGCAGCTTAGCAGGGTCTGGTGAGCAGTTCTTC.

This clonotype appeared many times. V is TRBV3-1 and J is TRBJ2-7; D may correspond to TRBD1 or TRBD2 (6 bases each). CDR1 is LGHDT and CDR2 is YNNKEL in the germline V gene (reference sequence). Trimming removed 4 bases at V and 10 bases at J, with 20 bases between. The CDR3 has 14 amino acids. Here the CDR3 DNA reads TGTGCCAGCAGCCTGGGAGGACAGCAGGGTACCCAGTACTTC. It encodes CASSLGGQQGTQYF.

This clonotype has at least ten counts. J is TRBJ1-1 and V is TRBV28; D is perhaps TRBD1 (6 bases). In germline, CDR1 is MDHEN, CDR2 SYDVKM. CDR3 size: 15 residues. With 10 bases removed from V and 3 bases from J, the gap between germline ends came to 21 bases. As DNA, the CDR3 is TGTGCCACAAGGGAGTGGGGGGCGTGGGACACTGAAGCTTTCTTT. As protein: CATREWGAWDTEAFF.

This clonotype appeared many times. V is TRBV6-6 and J is TRBJ1-1; D is unresolved. CDR3 size: 16 residues. The V gene's germline CDR1 is MNHNY and CDR2 SVGAGI (reference sequence). Trimming pared 2 bases from V and 0 bases from J, leaving 13 bases between. CDR3 in DNA: TGTGCCAGCAGTTACGGGCAGCCCGCTATGAACACTGAAGCTTTCTTT. This codes for CASSYGQPAMNTEAFF.

This clonotype was observed at least ten times. J is TRBJ2-7 and V is TRBV28; 9 nucleotides align to TRBD1. This CDR3 comprises 15 residues. Germline V gene data show CDR1 as MDHEN and CDR2 as SYDVKM. V dropped 6 bases and J dropped 3; count of bases not matched to a gene: 9. DNA for the CDR3: TGTGCCAGCAGCACCTCCGGGACAGGGTTCTACGAGCAGTACTTC. It encodes CASSTSGTGFYEQYF.

This clonotype came up many times. The chain uses TRBV5-1 and TRBJ2-2; TRBD1 agrees at 7 bases. The germline gives CDR1 SGHRS, CDR2 YFSETQ. The CDR3 is made up of 17 amino acids. V was clipped by 3 bases and J by 7 bases; unmatched bases: 15. CDR3 region: CASSSDTTGTVGGELFF. Written as DNA, the CDR3 is TGCGCCAGCAGCTCTGATACTACCGGGACAGTTGGCGGGGAGCTGTTTTTT.